This T cell receptor beta chain is drawn from a study of cytomegalovirus exposure and HLA in healthy donors. Study results and caveats: Per a later analysis, 16,951 TCR beta sequences showed association with HLA alleles at 0.05 false discovery rate.

The PCR was carried out with 60 Vbeta primers and 13 Jbeta primers. The assay was immunoSEQ multiplex PCR, and TCRdb's table has in-frame clones only and misses some. In the table there are about 130,000 clones, around four fifths of which are singletons. The junction had 10 bases not matched to a gene; V was cut back by 4 bases and J by 0 bases. The CDR3 is 17 residues long. Germline lookup yields CDR1 MNHNS and CDR2 SASEGT. Worth noting for this clone: Its antigen is currently unknown.

The receptor comes from a boy aged 5 to 17 in good health and CMV-seronegative. The chain couples TRBV6-1 to TRBJ1-1, with TRBD1 matching 8 bases. The sample comprised PBMCs. CDR3 amino acids: CASSARRTGRMNTEAFF. CDR3 sequence (DNA): TGTGCCAGCAGTGCCCGGAGGACAGGGAGGATGAACACTGAAGCTTTCTTT.